These 15 T cell receptor beta chains originate from one sample sequenced in a study of T cell responses to AZD1222 COVID-19 vaccine. Assay: immunoSEQ multiplex PCR; the TCRdb copy retains only in-frame clones and omits some. The sample holds some 120,000 clones, roughly 87% seen once. The source material was peripheral blood, sampled on day 0 of MenACWY control vaccination. These receptor sequences come from an adult in good health.

This clone has only one observation. CDR3 sequence (DNA): TGTGCCAGCAGCCCATACGACTTGGGGGGGGAGACCCAGTACTTC. Its protein is CASSPYDLGGETQYF. The genes are TRBV9 and TRBJ2-5; 7 bases line up with TRBD2. V was clipped by 4 bases and J by 5 bases; unmatched bases: 11. The CDR3 has 15 amino acids. Germline V gene sequence: CDR1 SGDLS, CDR2 YYNGEE.

The V call is TRBV27, the J call TRBJ2-7; TRBD1 aligns across 10 bases. The J segment lost 7 bases and the V segment lost 3 bases, leaving 6 bases of the junction unmatched. CDR1 MNHEY and CDR2 SMNVEV come from the germline V gene (reference sequence). CDR3 length: 14 residues. The DNA for the CDR3 is TGTGCCAGCAGTTTGTACGGGACAGGGGTTGAGCAGTACTTC. It yields the protein CASSLYGTGVEQYF.

The chain recombines TRBV24-1 with TRBJ2-3; TRBD2 agrees at 13 bases. V gave up 5 bases and J gave up 0 bases; unmatched junction bases: 4. CDR1 is KGHDR and CDR2 is SFDVKD in the germline V gene. The CDR3 loop spans 17 amino acids. The chain's CDR3 is CATSGGLAGPSTDTQYF. CDR3 in DNA: TGTGCCACCAGTGGGGGACTAGCGGGGCCTAGCACAGATACGCAGTATTTT.

This rearrangement joins TRBV5-6 to TRBJ1-2; the D gene is possibly TRBD1 (5 bases). Trimming removed 0 bases from V and 3 bases from J, with 9 bases in between. Looked up from germline, CDR1 is SGHDT and CDR2 is YYEEEE. The CDR3 contains 14 residues. In DNA, the CDR3 is TGTGCCAGCAGCTTGGGGCAGGGCTACTATGGCTACACCTTC. Amino acids: CASSLGQGYYGYTF.

The count of this clone is one. The chain has TRBV27 and TRBJ1-2, with D maybe TRBD1 (5 bases). CDR3 size: 14 residues. Trimming removed 2 bases at V and 7 bases at J, with 14 bases between. Germline CDR1 MNHEY, CDR2 SMNVEV (reference sequence). This CDR3 is CASSLGATRSGYTF. CDR3 bases: TGTGCCAGCAGTTTAGGGGCTACAAGGTCTGGCTACACCTTC.

The chain joins TRBV7-6 to TRBJ1-2; TRBD1 is a possible D gene (6 bases). CDR1 and CDR2 from the germline V gene are SGHVS and FNYEAQ. The CDR3 is made up of 13 amino acids. V was trimmed by 5 bases and J by 5 bases, leaving 12 bases between them. CDR3 in amino acids: CASSQGQEYGYTF. The CDR3 DNA reads TGTGCCAGCAGCCAGGGGCAGGAGTATGGCTACACCTTC.

This chain connects TRBV4-3 to TRBJ2-3; 8 bases match TRBD1. This CDR3 contains 16 residues. The germline gives CDR1 LGHNA, CDR2 YSLEER. V was clipped by 0 bases and J by 1 base; unmatched bases: 3. CDR3 in amino acids: CASSQDDRGGTDTQYF. The CDR3 coding sequence is TGCGCCAGCAGCCAAGATGACAGGGGAGGCACAGATACGCAGTATTTT.

The rearrangement links TRBV5-4 to TRBJ2-2; 10 bases are shared with TRBD2. With V trimmed by 6 bases and J by 0 bases, 14 bases remained unmatched. CDR1 SGHNT and CDR2 YYREEE come from the germline V gene (reference sequence). CDR3 size: 19 residues. CDR3 sequence (DNA): TGTGCCAGCAAGCAAGGGGCTAGCGGGGGATTTACGAACACCGGGGAGCTGTTTTTT. Translating gives CASKQGASGGFTNTGELFF.

This chain uses TRBV3-1 (or the pseudogene TRBV3-2) with TRBJ2-7, with D unresolved. V was trimmed by 4 bases and J by 6 bases, leaving 16 bases between them. The CDR3 consists of 14 residues. Germline-derived CDR1 and CDR2 are LGHDT and YNNKEL (reference sequence). The CDR3, as DNA: TGTGCCAGCAGCCTATGGTCCCCAAGTTGCGAGCAGTACGTC. Its protein product is CASSLWSPSCEQYV.

This sequence joins TRBV11-2 and TRBJ1-2; D is ambiguous. Trimming stripped 1 base from V and 4 bases from J, with 10 bases between. The CDR3 totals 14 residues. Per the germline V gene, CDR1 is SGHAT and CDR2 is FQNNGV. The CDR3 loop is CASSLVREAYGYTF. CDR3 bases: TGTGCCAGCAGCTTAGTAAGGGAGGCCTATGGCTACACCTTC. Drawing the rest from reference TRBV11-2 and TRBJ1-2, the complete variable domain is EAGVAQSPRYKIIEKRQSVAFWCNPISGHATLYWYQQILGQGPKLLIQFQNNGVVDDSQLPKDRFSAERLKGVDSTLKIQPAKLEDSAVYLCASSLVREAYGYTFGSGTRLTVV.

This rearrangement joins TRBV2 to TRBJ1-5; D is undetermined. The CDR3 contains 14 residues. Germline V gene sequence: CDR1 SNHLY, CDR2 FYNNEI. Between the trimmed V and J ends, which lost 7 bases and 0 bases, there was a span of 10 bases. The DNA of the CDR3 is TGTGCCAGCAAAAGGGCTAGTAGCAATCAGCCCCAGCATTTT. This translates into CASKRASSNQPQHF.

The rearrangement links TRBV28 to TRBJ1-3, with D perhaps TRBD1 (6 bases). The V and J ends lost 5 bases and 1 base respectively, with 15 bases between them. The CDR3 is 16 residues long. CDR1 is MDHEN, CDR2 SYDVKM, per germline. The CDR3 protein is CASSQAQGRSGNTIYF. The CDR3 DNA sequence: TGTGCCAGCAGTCAAGCACAGGGTAGATCTGGAAACACCATATATTTT.

This clone came up once. The chain couples TRBV5-1 to TRBJ2-3, with 9 bases matching TRBD2. The CDR3 is 18 amino acids. The trim removed 3 bases at V and 4 bases at J, leaving 15 bases unmatched. Germline-derived CDR1 and CDR2 are SGHRS and YFSETQ. CDR3 sequence reads: CASSSAWAGGPRADTQYF. In DNA, the CDR3 is TGCGCCAGCAGCTCGGCATGGGCGGGAGGGCCTAGGGCAGATACGCAGTATTTT.

The rearrangement links TRBV5-8 to TRBJ1-5; no clear D. Between the trimmed V and J ends, which lost 0 bases and 1 base, there was a span of 8 bases. This CDR3 is built from 15 residues. Germline V gene sequence: CDR1 SGHTS, CDR2 YDEGEE. The CDR3 region has the DNA TGTGCCAGCAGCTTGGAGGGCAGCAGCAATCAGCCCCAGCATTTT. It is translated as CASSLEGSSNQPQHF.

The chain has TRBV28 and TRBJ2-5; perhaps TRBD2 as D (5 bases). The CDR3 covers 16 residues. The germline V gene encodes CDR1 MDHEN and CDR2 SYDVKM. Trimming took 6 bases from V and 5 from J, leaving 22 bases between them. The CDR3 DNA reads as TGTGCCAGCAGACCGACCGTTTCTAGCAGTTCGGAGACCCAGTACTTC. This sequence encodes CASRPTVSSSSETQYF.